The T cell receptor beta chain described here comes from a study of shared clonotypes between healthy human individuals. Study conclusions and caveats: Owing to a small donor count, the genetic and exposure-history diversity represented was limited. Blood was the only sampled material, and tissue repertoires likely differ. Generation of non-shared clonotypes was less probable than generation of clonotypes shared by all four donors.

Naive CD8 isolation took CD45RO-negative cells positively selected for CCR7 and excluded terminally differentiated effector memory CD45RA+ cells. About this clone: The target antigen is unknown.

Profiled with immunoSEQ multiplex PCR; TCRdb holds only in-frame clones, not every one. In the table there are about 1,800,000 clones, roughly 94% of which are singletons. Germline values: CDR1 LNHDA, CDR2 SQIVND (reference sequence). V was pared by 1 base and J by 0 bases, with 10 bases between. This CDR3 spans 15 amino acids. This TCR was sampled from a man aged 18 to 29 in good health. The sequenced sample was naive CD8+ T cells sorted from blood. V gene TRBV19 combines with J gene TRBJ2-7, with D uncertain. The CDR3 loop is CASSIGEASSYEQYF. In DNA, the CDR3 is TGTGCCAGTAGTATAGGGGAAGCGAGCTCCTACGAGCAGTACTTC.